Sequencing of this TCR beta chain was carried out in a study of blood T cell repertoires in COVID-19. In the original processing: Amplifying reference gene primers gave estimates of nucleated cell counts. Assay used: immunoSEQ multiplex PCR; TCRdb lists only in-frame clones, some missing. The V and J calls and clone size were taken over from that table, and D and trimming were inferred from the DNA. The table includes a few hundred thousand clones, about 92% detected once. Germline lookup yields CDR1 ENHRY and CDR2 SYGVKD. The CDR3 has 13 amino acids. Trimming cost V 4 bases and J 0 bases, with 6 bases left between them. Each recovered donor of Cohort 3 presented with two negative PCRs, clearance, or symptom resolution.

The TCR comes from a young man who had recovered from COVID-19. The chain carries TRBV10-3 and TRBJ1-1; D is uncertain. Sequencing was done on a sample of PBMCs or T cells enriched from blood (not recorded which). Here the CDR3 DNA reads TGTGCCATCAGTGGACAACTGAACACTGAAGCTTTCTTT. This translates into CAISGQLNTEAFF.